What follows are 9 T cell receptor beta chains derived from one specimen sequenced in a study of cytomegalovirus exposure and HLA in healthy donors. The PCR used 60 Vbeta and 13 Jbeta primers. Generated by immunoSEQ multiplex PCR, the TCRdb table keeps only in-frame clones and is missing some. Seen here are roughly 110,000 clones, around 70% observed once, and the top ten hold about 4%. The sample comprised PBMCs. These receptors originate from a woman between 35 and 50 years old in good health and CMV-seropositive.

In nucleotides, the CDR3 is TGTGCCAGCAGCTTATCTTACGGGTACACAGATACGCAGTATTTT. Translating gives CASSLSYGYTDTQYF. The J gene is TRBJ2-3, the V gene TRBV7-3; D not certain. This CDR3 is built from 15 residues. CDR1 SGHTA and CDR2 FQGTGA come from the germline V gene. V gave up 2 bases and J gave up 2 bases, with 11 bases separating them. Using reference TRBV7-3 and TRBJ2-3 for the parts outside the CDR3, the full variable domain is GAGVSQTPSNKVTEKGKYVELRCDPISGHTALYWYRQSLGQGPEFLIYFQGTGAADDSGLPNDRFFAVRPEGSVSTLKIQRTERGDSAVYLCASSLSYGYTDTQYFGPGTRLTVL.

The chain employs TRBV19 and TRBJ1-4; tentatively, D is TRBD1 (6 bases). The ends were cut back, 3 bases at V and 4 bases at J, with 9 bases in the middle. This CDR3 is 14 amino acids long. Germline CDR1 LNHDA, CDR2 SQIVND (reference sequence). The CDR3 DNA reads as TGTGCCAGTAGTATGCTACAGGGTAATGAAAAACTGTTTTTT. Translation: CASSMLQGNEKLFF.

In its sample, this clone was seen a few times. CDR3 sequence: CATQRPPDYGYTF. DNA of the CDR3: TGTGCCACTCAGCGGCCCCCGGACTATGGCTACACCTTC. The gene calls are TRBV15 and TRBJ1-2; D gene unclear. Germline assignment: CDR1 LNHNV and CDR2 YYDKDF (reference sequence). The CDR3 is made up of 13 amino acids. The ends were cut back, 9 bases at V and 3 bases at J, with 14 bases in the middle.

The V gene is TRBV5-1, the J gene TRBJ2-5, with D tentatively TRBD1 (6 bases). This CDR3 contains 15 residues. CDR1 SGHRS and CDR2 YFSETQ come from the germline V gene. Trimming removed 4 bases at V and 5 bases at J, with 18 bases between. This chain's CDR3 is CASSKQSTGSETQYF. CDR3 DNA: TGCGCCAGCAGCAAACAATCAACAGGGTCGGAGACCCAGTACTTC. The full variable domain, completed using reference TRBV5-1 and TRBJ2-5, is KAGVTQTPRYLIKTRGQQVTLSCSPISGHRSVSWYQQTPGQGLQFLFEYFSETQRNKGNFPGRFSGRQFSNSRSEMNVSTLELGDSALYLCASSKQSTGSETQYFGPGTRLLVL.

The V and J genes are TRBV29-1 and TRBJ2-3; D is perhaps TRBD1 (6 bases). CDR3 length: 13 amino acids. CDR1 is SQVTM and CDR2 is ANQGSEA in the germline V gene. The V end was cut by 5 bases, the J end by 2 bases, with 11 bases between. The CDR3 nucleotides are TGCAGCGTTAGTCAGGGGACCACAGATACGCAGTATTTT. Its translation is CSVSQGTTDTQYF.

V gene TRBV7-3 combines with J gene TRBJ2-1, with 11 bases identical to TRBD2. V trimming: 4 bases; J trimming: 8 bases; junction bases outside the gene matches: 4. CDR3 length equals 14 residues. Germline loops: CDR1 SGHTA, CDR2 FQGTGA. The CDR3 loop is CASSSSGGLYEQFF. DNA of the CDR3: TGTGCCAGCAGCTCTAGCGGGGGGCTTTATGAGCAGTTCTTC.

This clone has more than one count but fewer than ten. V is TRBV27 and J is TRBJ1-5; 8 nucleotides agree with TRBD1. V lost 10 bases, J lost 3 bases, and 5 bases stayed unmatched. The CDR3 runs 13 residues. From germline, CDR1 is MNHEY and CDR2 SMNVEV (reference sequence). The CDR3 spells CATSDRVNQPQHF. Written as DNA, the CDR3 is TGTGCCACCTCGGACAGGGTCAATCAGCCCCAGCATTTT.

The rearrangement links TRBV25-1 to TRBJ2-1; D possibly corresponds to TRBD1 (6 bases). Germline V gene data show CDR1 as MGHDK and CDR2 as SYGVNS. Trimming took 6 bases from V and 5 from J, leaving 17 bases between them. This CDR3 is built from 15 residues. CDR3 residues: CASSETGTPNNEQFF. The CDR3 nucleotides are TGTGCCAGCAGCGAAACCGGGACACCGAACAATGAGCAGTTCTTC.

The chain employs TRBV7-3 and TRBJ2-2; TRBD1 agrees at 8 bases. This CDR3 region has 15 residues. CDR1 SGHTA and CDR2 FQGTGA come from the germline V gene. The V and J ends lost 3 bases and 7 bases, in that order; junction bases with no gene match: 7. The CDR3: CASSLQGARLGELFF. CDR3 nucleotides: TGTGCCAGCAGCTTGCAGGGGGCGCGTCTCGGGGAGCTGTTTTTT.